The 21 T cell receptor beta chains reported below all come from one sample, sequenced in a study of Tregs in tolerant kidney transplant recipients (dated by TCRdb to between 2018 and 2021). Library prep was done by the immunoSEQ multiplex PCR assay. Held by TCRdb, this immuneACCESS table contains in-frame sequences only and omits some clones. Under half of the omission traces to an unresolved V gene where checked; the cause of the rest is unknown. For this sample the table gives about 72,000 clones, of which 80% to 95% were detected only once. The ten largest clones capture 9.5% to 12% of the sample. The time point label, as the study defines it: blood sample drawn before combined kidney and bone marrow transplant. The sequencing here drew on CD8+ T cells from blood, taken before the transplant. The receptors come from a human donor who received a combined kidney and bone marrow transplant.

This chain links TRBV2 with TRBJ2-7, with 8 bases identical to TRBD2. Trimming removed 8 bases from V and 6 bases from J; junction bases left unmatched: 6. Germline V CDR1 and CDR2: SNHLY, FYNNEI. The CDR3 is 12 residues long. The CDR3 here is CASAGTRGEQYF. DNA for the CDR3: TGTGCCAGCGCCGGGACTAGAGGCGAGCAGTACTTC. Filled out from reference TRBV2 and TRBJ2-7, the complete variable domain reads EPEVTQTPSHQVTQMGQEVILRCVPISNHLYFYWYRQILGQKVEFLVSFYNNEISEKSEIFDDQFSVERPDGSNFTLKIRSTKLEDSAMYFCASAGTRGEQYFGPGTRLTVT.

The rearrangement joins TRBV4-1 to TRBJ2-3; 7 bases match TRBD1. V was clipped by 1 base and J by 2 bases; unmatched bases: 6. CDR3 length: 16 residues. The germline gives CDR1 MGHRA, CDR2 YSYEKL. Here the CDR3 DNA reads TGCGCCAGCAGCCAAGTGTGGGACAGCCTCACAGATACGCAGTATTTT. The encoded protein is CASSQVWDSLTDTQYF.

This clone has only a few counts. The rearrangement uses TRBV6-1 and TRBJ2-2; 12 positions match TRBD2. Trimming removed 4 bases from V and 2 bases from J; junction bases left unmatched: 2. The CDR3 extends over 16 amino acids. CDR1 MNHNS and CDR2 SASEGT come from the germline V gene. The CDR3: CASSGLAGVNTGELFF. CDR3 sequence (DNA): TGTGCCAGCAGTGGACTAGCGGGAGTTAACACCGGGGAGCTGTTTTTT.

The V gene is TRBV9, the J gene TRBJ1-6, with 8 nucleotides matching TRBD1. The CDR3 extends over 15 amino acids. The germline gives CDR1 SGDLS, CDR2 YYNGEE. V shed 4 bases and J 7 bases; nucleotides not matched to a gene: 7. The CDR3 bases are TGTGCCAGCAGCCCAGGGGGCACCTCAAATTCACCCCTCCACTTT. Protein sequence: CASSPGGTSNSPLHF.

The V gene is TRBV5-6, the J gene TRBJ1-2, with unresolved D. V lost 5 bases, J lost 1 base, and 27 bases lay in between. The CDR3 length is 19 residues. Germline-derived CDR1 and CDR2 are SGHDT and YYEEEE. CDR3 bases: TGTGCCAGCAGTTCCGGGATGAGGGCCAGCGGGGTCTTTAACTATGGCTACACCTTC. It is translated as CASSSGMRASGVFNYGYTF.

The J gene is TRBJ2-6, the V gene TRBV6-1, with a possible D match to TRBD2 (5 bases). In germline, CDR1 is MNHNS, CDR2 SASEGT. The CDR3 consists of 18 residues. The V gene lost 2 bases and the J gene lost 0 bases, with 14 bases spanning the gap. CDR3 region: CASSEPGYLSSGANVLTF. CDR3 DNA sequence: TGTGCCAGCAGTGAACCGGGGTACCTTTCCTCTGGGGCCAACGTCCTGACTTTC.

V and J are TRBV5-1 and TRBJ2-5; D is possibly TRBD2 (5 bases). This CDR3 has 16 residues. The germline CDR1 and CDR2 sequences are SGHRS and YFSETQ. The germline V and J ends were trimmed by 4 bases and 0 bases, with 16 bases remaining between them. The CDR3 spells CASSPGLRADQETQYF. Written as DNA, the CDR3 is TGCGCCAGCAGCCCGGGGTTGCGGGCAGACCAAGAGACCCAGTACTTC.

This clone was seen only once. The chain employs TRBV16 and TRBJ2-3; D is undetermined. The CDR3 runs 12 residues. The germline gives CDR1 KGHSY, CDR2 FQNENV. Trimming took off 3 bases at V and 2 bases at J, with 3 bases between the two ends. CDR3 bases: TGTGCCAGCAGCCACTTCACAGATACGCAGTATTTT. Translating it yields CASSHFTDTQYF.

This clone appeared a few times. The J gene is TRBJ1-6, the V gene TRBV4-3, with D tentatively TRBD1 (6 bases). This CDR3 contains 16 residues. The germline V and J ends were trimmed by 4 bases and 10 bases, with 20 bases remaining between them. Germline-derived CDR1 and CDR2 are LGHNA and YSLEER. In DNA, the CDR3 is TGCGCCAGCAGCCCTGGTCCGGGACACCATGGATCACCCCTCCACTTT. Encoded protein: CASSPGPGHHGSPLHF.

The CDR3: CASSPSSGNTIYF. The CDR3 DNA sequence: TGCGCCAGCAGCCCTTCGAGTGGAAACACCATATATTTT. J is TRBJ1-3 and V is TRBV5-1; D remains unclear. Trimming removed 4 bases at V and 3 bases at J, with 8 bases between. CDR1 is SGHRS, CDR2 YFSETQ, per germline. The CDR3 covers 13 residues.

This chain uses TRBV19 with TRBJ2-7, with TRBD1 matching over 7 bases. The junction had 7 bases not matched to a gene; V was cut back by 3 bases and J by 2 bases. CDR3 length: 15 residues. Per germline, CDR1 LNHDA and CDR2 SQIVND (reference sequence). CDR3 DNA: TGTGCCAGTAGTATTGGAACAGGGGCGACCTACGAGCAGTACTTC. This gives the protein CASSIGTGATYEQYF.

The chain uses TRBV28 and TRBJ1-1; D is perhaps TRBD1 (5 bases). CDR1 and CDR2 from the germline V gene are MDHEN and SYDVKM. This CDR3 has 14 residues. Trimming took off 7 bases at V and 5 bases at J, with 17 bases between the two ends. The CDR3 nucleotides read TGTGCCAGCAATGGGGGAGGGGAATCAACTGAAGCTTTCTTT. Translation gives CASNGGGESTEAFF.

This chain's CDR3 is CAWRTGVTGELFF. The CDR3 region has the DNA TGTGCCTGGAGGACAGGGGTCACCGGGGAGCTGTTTTTT. The J gene is TRBJ2-2, the V gene TRBV30; 8 nucleotides align to TRBD1. V shed 3 bases, J shed 4 bases, and the junction held 1 base outside the gene matches. The CDR3 is 13 amino acids. Germline-derived CDR1 and CDR2 are GTSNPN and SVGIG (reference sequence).

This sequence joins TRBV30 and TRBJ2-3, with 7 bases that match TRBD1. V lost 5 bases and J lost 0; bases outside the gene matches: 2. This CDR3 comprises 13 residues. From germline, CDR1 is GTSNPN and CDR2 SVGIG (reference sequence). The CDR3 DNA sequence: TGTGCCTGGGGGACAGTTAGCACAGATACGCAGTATTTT. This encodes CAWGTVSTDTQYF. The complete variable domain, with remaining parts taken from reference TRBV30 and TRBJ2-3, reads SQTIHQWPATLVQPVGSPLSLECTVEGTSNPNLYWYRQAAGRGLQLLFYSVGIGQISSEVPQNLSASRPQDRQFILSSKKLLLSDSGFYLCAWGTVSTDTQYFGPGTRLTVL.

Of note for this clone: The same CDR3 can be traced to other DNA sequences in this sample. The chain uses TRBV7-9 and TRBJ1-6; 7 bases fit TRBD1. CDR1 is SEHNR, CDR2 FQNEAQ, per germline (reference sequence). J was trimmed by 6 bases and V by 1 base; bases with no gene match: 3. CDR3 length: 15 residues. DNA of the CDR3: TGTGCCAGCAGCTTAGGCTACAGGGGTAATTCACCCCTCCACTTT. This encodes CASSLGYRGNSPLHF.

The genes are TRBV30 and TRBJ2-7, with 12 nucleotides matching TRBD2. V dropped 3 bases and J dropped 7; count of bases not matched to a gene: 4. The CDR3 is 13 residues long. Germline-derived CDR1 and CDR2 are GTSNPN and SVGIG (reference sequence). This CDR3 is CAWSGLAGREQYF. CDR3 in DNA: TGTGCCTGGAGCGGACTAGCGGGAAGGGAGCAGTACTTC. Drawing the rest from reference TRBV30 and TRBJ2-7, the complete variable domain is SQTIHQWPATLVQPVGSPLSLECTVEGTSNPNLYWYRQAAGRGLQLLFYSVGIGQISSEVPQNLSASRPQDRQFILSSKKLLLSDSGFYLCAWSGLAGREQYFGPGTRLTVT.

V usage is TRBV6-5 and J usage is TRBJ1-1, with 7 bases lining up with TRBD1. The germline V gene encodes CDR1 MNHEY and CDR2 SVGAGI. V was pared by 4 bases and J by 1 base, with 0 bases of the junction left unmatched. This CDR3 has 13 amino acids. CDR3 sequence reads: CASSSGGNTEAFF. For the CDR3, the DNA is TGTGCCAGCAGTTCAGGGGGGAACACTGAAGCTTTCTTT.

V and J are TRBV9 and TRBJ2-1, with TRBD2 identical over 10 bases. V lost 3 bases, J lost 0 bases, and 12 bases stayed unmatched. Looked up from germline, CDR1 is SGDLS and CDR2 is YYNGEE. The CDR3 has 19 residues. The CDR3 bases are TGTGCCAGCAGCGCCTCACTAGCGGGAAGCGCCCGCTCCTACAATGAGCAGTTCTTC. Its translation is CASSASLAGSARSYNEQFF.

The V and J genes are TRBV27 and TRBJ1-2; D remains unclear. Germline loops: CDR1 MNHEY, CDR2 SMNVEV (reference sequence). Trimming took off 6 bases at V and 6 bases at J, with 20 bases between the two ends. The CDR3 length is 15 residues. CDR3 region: CASSDLKANVDGYTF. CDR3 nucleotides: TGTGCCAGCAGCGACCTAAAAGCGAATGTGGATGGCTACACCTTC.

CDR3 protein: CAWSGIAGGHEQYF. CDR3 bases: TGTGCCTGGAGTGGTATAGCGGGAGGCCACGAGCAGTACTTC. The chain is built from TRBV30 and TRBJ2-7; the match to TRBD2 covers 10 bases. CDR3 length: 14 residues. V shed 1 base and J 5 bases; nucleotides not matched to a gene: 5. Germline values: CDR1 GTSNPN, CDR2 SVGIG (reference sequence).

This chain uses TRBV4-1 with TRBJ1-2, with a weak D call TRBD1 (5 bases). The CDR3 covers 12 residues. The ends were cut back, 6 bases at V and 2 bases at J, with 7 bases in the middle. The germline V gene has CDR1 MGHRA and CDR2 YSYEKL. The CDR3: CASRGPNYGYTF. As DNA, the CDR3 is TGCGCCAGCAGGGGGCCCAACTATGGCTACACCTTC.